The rows below give T cell receptor beta chains drawn from one sample of a study of cytomegalovirus exposure and HLA in healthy donors. The data were produced by immunoSEQ multiplex PCR, yet TCRdb's version contains in-frame clones alone and is incomplete. The table includes 100,000 to 150,000 clones, about 96% detected once. The sample was PBMCs. All receptors come from a man younger than 35 in good health and CMV-seronegative. Both conserved end residues are part of each CDR3. Each record gives: J gene, D gene, clone size, V gene, CDR3 protein, CDR3 DNA. The D gene is left open where the match is weak. Clone size is stated in some rows and not others, as once, few, many or a class when expanded.

j_call: TRBJ2-1
d_call: TRBD2
clone_size: .
v_call: TRBV13
cdr3_aa: CASSSYPPGLAGGPQYNEQFF
cdr3_nt: TGTGCCAGCAGCTCTTACCCTCCAGGACTAGCGGGAGGGCCCCAGTACAATGAGCAGTTCTTC

j_call: TRBJ2-2
d_call: .
clone_size: once
v_call: TRBV9
cdr3_aa: CASSVFSGELFF
cdr3_nt: TGTGCCAGCAGCGTATTCTCCGGGGAGCTGTTTTTT

j_call: TRBJ2-2
d_call: .
clone_size: .
v_call: TRBV7-2
cdr3_aa: CASSRGGQENTGELFF
cdr3_nt: TGTGCCAGCAGCCGCGGGGGACAGGAGAACACCGGGGAGCTGTTTTTT

j_call: TRBJ1-5
d_call: TRBD1
clone_size: .
v_call: TRBV19
cdr3_aa: CASSPTQGAGQPQHF
cdr3_nt: TGTGCCAGTAGTCCCACACAGGGGGCTGGTCAGCCCCAGCATTTT

j_call: TRBJ1-3
d_call: .
clone_size: .
v_call: TRBV4-3
cdr3_aa: CASSQTRGENTIYF
cdr3_nt: TGCGCCAGCAGCCAAACGCGGGGGGAGAACACCATATATTTT

j_call: TRBJ2-1
d_call: TRBD2
clone_size: .
v_call: TRBV4-3
cdr3_aa: CASSPRASGNRNEQFF
cdr3_nt: TGCGCCAGCAGCCCCCGGGCTAGCGGGAATAGGAATGAGCAGTTCTTC

j_call: TRBJ2-1
d_call: .
clone_size: once
v_call: TRBV27
cdr3_aa: CASSYTSSPYNEQFF
cdr3_nt: TGTGCCAGCAGCTATACTAGTTCGCCCTACAATGAGCAGTTCTTC

j_call: TRBJ1-3
d_call: TRBD1
clone_size: .
v_call: TRBV6-6
cdr3_aa: CASSYVDRGPGNTIYF
cdr3_nt: TGTGCCAGCAGTTACGTTGACAGGGGGCCTGGAAACACCATATATTTT

j_call: TRBJ2-3
d_call: TRBD2
clone_size: .
v_call: TRBV9
cdr3_aa: CASSVGTTPSTDTQYF
cdr3_nt: TGTGCCAGCAGCGTCGGGACTACCCCTAGCACAGATACGCAGTATTTT

j_call: TRBJ1-2
d_call: .
clone_size: .
v_call: TRBV5-4
cdr3_aa: CASSPTVKDYGYTF
cdr3_nt: TGTGCCAGCAGCCCGACAGTAAAGGACTATGGCTACACCTTC

j_call: TRBJ2-2
d_call: .
clone_size: .
v_call: TRBV18
cdr3_aa: CASSPSQTTNTGELFF
cdr3_nt: TGTGCCAGCTCACCCTCACAGACTACGAACACCGGGGAGCTGTTTTTT

j_call: TRBJ2-1
d_call: .
clone_size: .
v_call: TRBV5-1
cdr3_aa: CASSLDSRGTYNEQFF
cdr3_nt: TGCGCCAGCAGCTTGGACTCGCGGGGAACCTACAATGAGCAGTTCTTC

j_call: TRBJ1-2
d_call: .
clone_size: .
v_call: TRBV7-8
cdr3_aa: CASSKGGANYGYTF
cdr3_nt: TGTGCCAGCAGCAAAGGGGGGGCTAACTATGGCTACACCTTC

j_call: TRBJ1-5
d_call: TRBD1
clone_size: .
v_call: TRBV19
cdr3_aa: CASTAGGNNQPQHF
cdr3_nt: TGTGCCAGTACCGCAGGGGGGAACAATCAGCCCCAGCATTTT

j_call: TRBJ2-7
d_call: .
clone_size: .
v_call: TRBV4-2
cdr3_aa: CASSQGQLSYEQYF
cdr3_nt: TGTGCCAGCAGCCAAGGACAGCTCTCCTACGAGCAGTACTTC

j_call: TRBJ1-4
d_call: .
clone_size: .
v_call: TRBV5-4
cdr3_aa: CASSFRPNEKLFF
cdr3_nt: TGTGCCAGCAGCTTCCGTCCTAATGAAAAACTGTTTTTT

j_call: TRBJ1-5
d_call: TRBD1
clone_size: .
v_call: TRBV7-2
cdr3_aa: CASSLSGGGNQPQHF
cdr3_nt: TGTGCCAGCAGCTTATCAGGGGGCGGGAATCAGCCCCAGCATTTT

j_call: TRBJ2-1
d_call: .
clone_size: .
v_call: TRBV30
cdr3_aa: CAWSHGTPGNEQFF
cdr3_nt: TGTGCCTGGAGCCACGGGACACCCGGAAATGAGCAGTTCTTC

j_call: TRBJ2-7
d_call: TRBD2
clone_size: .
v_call: TRBV7-9
cdr3_aa: CASSLAGSGRNEQYF
cdr3_nt: TGTGCCAGCAGCTTAGCGGGTAGCGGGAGGAATGAGCAGTACTTC

j_call: TRBJ1-2
d_call: .
clone_size: .
v_call: TRBV9
cdr3_aa: CASSVGTGMGGYTF
cdr3_nt: TGTGCCAGCAGCGTAGGCACGGGTATGGGTGGCTACACCTTC

j_call: TRBJ2-7
d_call: .
clone_size: .
v_call: TRBV7-2
cdr3_aa: CASSSSSYEQYF
cdr3_nt: TGTGCCAGCAGTTCGAGCTCCTACGAGCAGTACTTC

j_call: TRBJ2-7
d_call: TRBD1
clone_size: .
v_call: TRBV7-9
cdr3_aa: CASSLQGGHYYEQYF
cdr3_nt: TGTGCCAGCAGCTTACAAGGGGGCCACTACTACGAGCAGTACTTC

j_call: TRBJ2-7
d_call: TRBD1
clone_size: .
v_call: TRBV2
cdr3_aa: CASRLQGSGEQYF
cdr3_nt: TGTGCCAGTCGGTTACAGGGGTCGGGGGAGCAGTACTTC

j_call: TRBJ1-5
d_call: .
clone_size: few
v_call: TRBV6-5
cdr3_aa: CASSSRGQPQHF
cdr3_nt: TGTGCCAGCAGTTCGCGAGGGCAGCCCCAGCATTTT

j_call: TRBJ2-1
d_call: TRBD2
clone_size: .
v_call: TRBV27
cdr3_aa: CASSLSRDYLYNEQFF
cdr3_nt: TGTGCCAGCAGCCTCTCTCGGGACTATCTCTACAATGAGCAGTTCTTC

j_call: TRBJ2-3
d_call: .
clone_size: .
v_call: TRBV11-3
cdr3_aa: CASSFGTDTQYF
cdr3_nt: TGTGCCAGCAGCTTCGGCACAGATACGCAGTATTTT

j_call: TRBJ2-1
d_call: TRBD2
clone_size: .
v_call: TRBV4-2
cdr3_aa: CASSQDDSGSSYNEQFF
cdr3_nt: TGTGCCAGCAGCCAAGACGATAGCGGGAGCTCCTACAATGAGCAGTTCTTC

j_call: TRBJ2-7
d_call: .
clone_size: .
v_call: TRBV19
cdr3_aa: CASSLQGTQEQYF
cdr3_nt: TGTGCCAGTAGTTTGCAGGGTACTCAAGAGCAGTACTTC

j_call: TRBJ2-5
d_call: .
clone_size: few
v_call: TRBV11-2
cdr3_aa: CASSLMRETQYF
cdr3_nt: TGTGCCAGCAGCTTAATGCGGGAGACCCAGTACTTC

j_call: TRBJ2-7
d_call: .
clone_size: .
v_call: TRBV11-2
cdr3_aa: CASSRLVSEQYF
cdr3_nt: TGTGCCAGCAGCAGACTAGTCTCCGAGCAGTACTTC

j_call: TRBJ2-2
d_call: TRBD2
clone_size: .
v_call: TRBV29-1
cdr3_aa: CSVAKVGGGNTGELFF
cdr3_nt: TGCAGCGTCGCTAAGGTGGGCGGGGGGAACACCGGGGAGCTGTTTTTT

j_call: TRBJ1-2
d_call: .
clone_size: .
v_call: TRBV27
cdr3_aa: CASSSWADRHYGYTF
cdr3_nt: TGTGCCAGCAGTTCCTGGGCGGACAGACACTATGGCTACACCTTC

j_call: TRBJ2-5
d_call: TRBD2
clone_size: once
v_call: TRBV5-6
cdr3_aa: CASSSGMQETQYF
cdr3_nt: TGTGCCAGCAGCAGCGGGATGCAAGAGACCCAGTACTTC

j_call: TRBJ2-3
d_call: .
clone_size: .
v_call: TRBV4-2
cdr3_aa: CASSPYPDRGDTQYF
cdr3_nt: TGTGCCAGCAGCCCCTACCCCGATAGGGGAGATACGCAGTATTTT

j_call: TRBJ1-1
d_call: .
clone_size: .
v_call: TRBV5-4
cdr3_aa: CASSPVRSSTEAFF
cdr3_nt: TGTGCCAGCAGCCCAGTGCGGTCCTCCACTGAAGCTTTCTTT

j_call: TRBJ2-1
d_call: .
clone_size: .
v_call: TRBV9
cdr3_aa: CASSLGVSYNEQFF
cdr3_nt: TGTGCCAGCAGCCTCGGAGTCTCCTACAATGAGCAGTTCTTC

j_call: TRBJ2-1
d_call: .
clone_size: .
v_call: TRBV15
cdr3_aa: CATSRSLPTSNEQFF
cdr3_nt: TGTGCCACCAGCAGATCCCTTCCGACTAGCAATGAGCAGTTCTTC

j_call: TRBJ1-2
d_call: .
clone_size: .
v_call: TRBV27
cdr3_aa: CASSLSIGGGGLSDGYTF
cdr3_nt: TGTGCCAGCAGTTTATCTATCGGCGGGGGGGGTCTGTCTGATGGCTACACCTTC

j_call: TRBJ2-7
d_call: TRBD1
clone_size: .
v_call: TRBV10-3
cdr3_aa: CAISDLRGLAGGSYEQYF
cdr3_nt: TGTGCCATCAGTGATCTAAGAGGCCTTGCAGGGGGCTCCTACGAGCAGTACTTC

j_call: TRBJ2-3
d_call: TRBD2
clone_size: .
v_call: TRBV15
cdr3_aa: CATSRERSGTTDTQYF
cdr3_nt: TGTGCCACCAGCAGAGAAAGGAGCGGGACTACGGATACGCAGTATTTT

j_call: TRBJ2-7
d_call: .
clone_size: .
v_call: TRBV30
cdr3_aa: CASRPGRETYEQYF
cdr3_nt: TGTGCCTCCAGGCCGGGAAGGGAAACCTACGAGCAGTACTTC